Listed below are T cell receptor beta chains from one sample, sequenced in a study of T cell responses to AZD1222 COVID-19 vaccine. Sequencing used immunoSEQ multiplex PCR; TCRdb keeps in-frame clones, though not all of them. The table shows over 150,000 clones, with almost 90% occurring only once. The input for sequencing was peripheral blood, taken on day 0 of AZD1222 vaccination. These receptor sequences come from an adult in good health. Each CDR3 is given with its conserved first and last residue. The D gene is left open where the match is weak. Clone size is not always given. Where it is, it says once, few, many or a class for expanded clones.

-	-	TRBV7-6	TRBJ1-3	TGTGCCAGCAGCCTGTACGCGGACCGTGGAAACACCATATATTTT	CASSLYADRGNTIYF
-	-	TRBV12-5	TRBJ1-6	TGTGCTAGTGGACCCGCCCCCTCGACAGTTGTGGAGTCACCCCTCCACTTT	CASGPAPSTVVESPLHF
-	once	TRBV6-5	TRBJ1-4	TGTGCCAGCAGTACCCCCCCAGGGCTACGGGAAAAACTGTTTTTT	CASSTPPGLREKLFF
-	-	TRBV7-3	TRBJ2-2	TGTGCCAGCTCGGGACAGAACACCGGGGAGCTGTTTTTT	CASSGQNTGELFF
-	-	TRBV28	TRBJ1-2	TGTGCCAGCAGTTTCCCGGGACGACCTATTGGCTACACCTTC	CASSFPGRPIGYTF
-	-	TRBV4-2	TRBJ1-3	TGTGCCAGCAGCCAAACAGATTCTGGAAACACCATATATTTT	CASSQTDSGNTIYF
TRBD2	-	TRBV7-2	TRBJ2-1	TGTGCCAGCAGCTCCCCCGGGACTAGTGTCAACAATGAGCAGTTCTTC	CASSSPGTSVNNEQFF
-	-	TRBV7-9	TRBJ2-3	TGTGCCAGCAGCTCCCCCCGGGCCTCAGAGGGAACAGATACGCAGTATTTT	CASSSPRASEGTDTQYF
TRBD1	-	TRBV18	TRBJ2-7	TGTGCCAGCTCACCGCCGGGACAGGGGGGGGAGCAGTACTTC	CASSPPGQGGEQYF
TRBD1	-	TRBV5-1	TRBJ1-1	TGCGCCAGCAGCCTAGGACAGGACACTGAAGCTTTCTTT	CASSLGQDTEAFF
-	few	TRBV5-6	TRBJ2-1	TGTGCCAGCAGCTTGAAGGGCTCCTACAATGAGCAGTTCTTC	CASSLKGSYNEQFF
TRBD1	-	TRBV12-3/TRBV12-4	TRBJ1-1	TGTGCCAGCAAGGACAGGACCGAAGCTTTCTTT	CASKDRTEAFF
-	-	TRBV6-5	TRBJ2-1	TGTGCCAGCAGTCCCCGTTCTGCCCGGGGCAATGAGCAGTTCTTC	CASSPRSARGNEQFF
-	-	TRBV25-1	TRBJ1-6	TGTGCCAGCAGCCTCGGCAGCTCCTATAATTCACCCCTCCACTTT	CASSLGSSYNSPLHF
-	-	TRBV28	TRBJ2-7	TGTGCCAGCAGTTCCCAAGGACGGTGGAGCGTATCATACTACGAGCAGTACTTC	CASSSQGRWSVSYYEQYF
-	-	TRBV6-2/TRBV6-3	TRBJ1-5	TGTGCCAGCAGTCCCCGCGGGACCGCAGCTCAGCCCCAGCATTTT	CASSPRGTAAQPQHF
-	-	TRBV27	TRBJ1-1	TGTGCCAGCAGTTTATCGTCACAGGGCACTGAAGCTTTCTTT	CASSLSSQGTEAFF
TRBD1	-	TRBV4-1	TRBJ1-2	TGCGCCAGCAGCCAACCTGACAGGGGGTTCTATGGCTACACCTTC	CASSQPDRGFYGYTF
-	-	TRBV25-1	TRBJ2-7	TGTGCCAGCTCTACGGGAGCTGCCGAGCAGTACTTC	CASSTGAAEQYF
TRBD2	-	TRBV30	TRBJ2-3	TGTGCCTGGTCCGGGACTAGCTGGGATACGCAGTATTTT	CAWSGTSWDTQYF
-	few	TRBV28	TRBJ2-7	TGTGCCGCCACTTTGGGGGACCACGAGCAGTACTTC	CAATLGDHEQYF
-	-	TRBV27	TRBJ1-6	TGTGCCAGCAGTCGAGGTATAGGGAAAGGAAAGTCACCCCTCCACTTT	CASSRGIGKGKSPLHF
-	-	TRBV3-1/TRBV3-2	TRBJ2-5	TGTGCCAGCAGCCAAGTTGGGGCTGACCAAGAGACCCAGTACTTC	CASSQVGADQETQYF
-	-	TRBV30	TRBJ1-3	TGTGCCTGGAGTGTCGGAGGTGGTGGAAACACCATATATTTT	CAWSVGGGGNTIYF
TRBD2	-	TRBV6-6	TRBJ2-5	TGTGCCAGCAGGCGAACCCGAACGCGGCTAGCGGAAGAGACCCAGTACTTC	CASRRTRTRLAEETQYF
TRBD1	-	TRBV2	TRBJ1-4	TGTGCCAGCAGATCACAGGGGGCGGATGAAAAACTGTTTTTT	CASRSQGADEKLFF
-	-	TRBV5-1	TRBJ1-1	TGCGCCAGCAGCTTGGGACAGACTGAAGCTTTCTTT	CASSLGQTEAFF
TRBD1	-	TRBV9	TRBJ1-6	TGTGCCAGCACGCCCGGACAGGGGGAGGATTCACCCCTCCACTTT	CASTPGQGEDSPLHF
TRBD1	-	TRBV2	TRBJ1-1	TGTGCCAAAACGGGACAGGCGGGCACTGAAGCTTTCTTT	CAKTGQAGTEAFF
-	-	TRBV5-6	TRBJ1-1	TGTGCCAGCAGCTTGGTCGGGGCGCGGGGCACTGAAGCTTTCTTT	CASSLVGARGTEAFF
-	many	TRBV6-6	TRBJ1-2	TGTGCCAGCAGCCCAGGGATTGGGTCCTTCTATGGCTACACCTTC	CASSPGIGSFYGYTF
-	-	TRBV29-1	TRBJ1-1	TGCAGCGTTGGCGACATAGGACAGAGCAGGGAAGCTTTCTTT	CSVGDIGQSREAFF
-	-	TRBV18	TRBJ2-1	TGTGCCAGCTCACCGCTTGGGGGGGCCGATGAGCAGTTCTTC	CASSPLGGADEQFF
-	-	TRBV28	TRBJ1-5	TGTGCCAGCATCTCAACTCAGGGTGCCTATAGCAATCAGCCCCAGCATTTT	CASISTQGAYSNQPQHF
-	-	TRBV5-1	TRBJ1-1	TGCGCCAGCAGCTTGGCCTCAGGGAGCACTGAAGCTTTCTTT	CASSLASGSTEAFF
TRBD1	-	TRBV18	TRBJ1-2	TGTGCCAGCTCACTAGCGGGACAGGGACTGGGCTACACCTTC	CASSLAGQGLGYTF
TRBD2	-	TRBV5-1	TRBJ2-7	TGCGCCAGCAGCAAGGTGTCTAGCGGGGGGCTTAGCTCCTACGAGCAGTACTTC	CASSKVSSGGLSSYEQYF
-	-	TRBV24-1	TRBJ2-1	TGTGCCACCAGTGATCCGGGGCCACCTCGGCCATCCAATGAGCAGTTCTTC	CATSDPGPPRPSNEQFF
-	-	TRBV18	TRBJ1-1	TGTGCCAGCTCACCCCCGAACAGCCACACTGAAGCTTTCTTT	CASSPPNSHTEAFF
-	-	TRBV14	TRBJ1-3	TGTGCCAGCAGCCAAGAGTTGGCAGCCCTCTCTGGAAACACCATATATTTT	CASSQELAALSGNTIYF
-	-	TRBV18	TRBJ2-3	TGTGCCAGCTCACCCCTGGCGGATACGCAGTATTTT	CASSPLADTQYF
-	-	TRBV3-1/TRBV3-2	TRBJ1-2	TGTGCCAGCAGCCTCCTAGGGGGTACCTATGGCTACACCTTC	CASSLLGGTYGYTF
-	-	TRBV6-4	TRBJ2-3	TGTGCCAGCAGTGACGGACACGGCACAGATACGCAGTATTTT	CASSDGHGTDTQYF
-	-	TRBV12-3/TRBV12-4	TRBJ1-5	TGTGCCAGCAGTTTCGGTCAGCCCCAGCATTTT	CASSFGQPQHF
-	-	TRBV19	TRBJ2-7	TGTGCCAGTCGGGCCAGCAGGTTCGAGCAGTACTTC	CASRASRFEQYF
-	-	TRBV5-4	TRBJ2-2	TGTGCCAGCAGCTTGGCCAGGGCAGGGATAAGCACCGGGGAGCTGTTTTTT	CASSLARAGISTGELFF
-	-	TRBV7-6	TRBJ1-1	TGTGCCAGCAGCTTAATGGTAGGGGAGGCCACTGAAGCTTTCTTT	CASSLMVGEATEAFF
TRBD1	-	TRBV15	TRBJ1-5	TGTGCCACCAGCAGAGATAGGGACAGGCGGGTTAGTCAGCCCCAGCATTTT	CATSRDRDRRVSQPQHF
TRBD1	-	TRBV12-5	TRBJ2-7	TGTGCTAGTGGTTTAGAGACAGGGGATAAGCAGTACTTC	CASGLETGDKQYF
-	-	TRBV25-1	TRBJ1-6	TGTGCCAGCAGTGTCGGGGGGCGAAGATCACCCCTCCACTTT	CASSVGGRRSPLHF
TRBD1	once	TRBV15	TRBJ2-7	TGTGCCACCAGCAGAGCGGACAGGACCTACGAATTCGGGCAGTACTTC	CATSRADRTYEFGQYF
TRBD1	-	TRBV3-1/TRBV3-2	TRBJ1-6	TGTGCCAGCAGCCAAGAGGTTTCGGCAGGGGGGAATTCACCCCTCCACTTT	CASSQEVSAGGNSPLHF
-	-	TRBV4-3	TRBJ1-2	TGCGCCAGCAGCCAAGACGGCGAAGCTAACTATGGCTACACCTTC	CASSQDGEANYGYTF
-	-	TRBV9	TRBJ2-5	TGTGCCAGCAGCGCCGATGGGGGCCAAGAGACCCAGTACTTC	CASSADGGQETQYF
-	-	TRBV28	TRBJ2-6	TGTGCCAGCAGTTTGGCCAGAAGCTCTGGGGCCAACGTCCTGACTTTC	CASSLARSSGANVLTF